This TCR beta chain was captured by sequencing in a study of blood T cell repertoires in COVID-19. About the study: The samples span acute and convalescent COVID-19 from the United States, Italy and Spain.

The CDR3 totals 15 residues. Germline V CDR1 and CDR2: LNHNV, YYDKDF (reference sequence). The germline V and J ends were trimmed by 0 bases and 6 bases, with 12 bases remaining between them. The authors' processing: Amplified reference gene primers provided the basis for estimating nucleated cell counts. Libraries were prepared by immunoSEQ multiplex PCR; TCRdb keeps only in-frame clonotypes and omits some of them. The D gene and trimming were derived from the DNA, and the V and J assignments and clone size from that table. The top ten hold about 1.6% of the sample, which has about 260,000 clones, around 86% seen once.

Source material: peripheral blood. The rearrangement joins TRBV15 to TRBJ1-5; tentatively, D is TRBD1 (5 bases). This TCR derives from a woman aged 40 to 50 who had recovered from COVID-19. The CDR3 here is CATSRDMGGGQPQHF. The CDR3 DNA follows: TGTGCCACCAGCAGAGATATGGGGGGTGGTCAGCCCCAGCATTTT.